One and the same sample provided the 11 T cell receptor beta chains below, sequenced in a study of patients and donors after allogeneic stem cell transplantation. Via MiXCR, TCRdb re-called the RT-PCR reads, giving one row per CDR3 protein. The sample consists of more than 850,000 distinct CDR3 sequences, roughly 18% of them appearing once. Source material: blood, either unsorted or a sorted T cell fraction (not recorded which). These receptors came from a human donor who was either an allogeneic HSCT recipient or a stem cell or donor lymphocyte infusion donor (not recorded which). It is not recorded whose cells these are; they may come from a transplant donor.

This clonotype has just a few counts. The chain carries TRBV4-2 and TRBJ2-2; 9 bases match TRBD2. CDR1 and CDR2 (germline): LGHNA, YNFKEQ. The CDR3 spans 18 residues. Trimming took 2 bases from V and 4 from J; bases not matched to a gene: 11. CDR3 residues: CASSQPHPGTSTTGELFF. The DNA for the CDR3 is TGTGCCAGCAGCCAACCTCACCCCGGGACTAGCACCACCGGGGAGCTGTTTTTT.

V gene TRBV6-5 combines with J gene TRBJ1-3; a possible D gene is TRBD1 (5 bases). This CDR3 is built from 15 residues. Germline loops: CDR1 MNHEY, CDR2 SVGAGI. Trimming shortened V by 2 bases and J by 3 bases, and 11 bases separated the two germline ends. The CDR3 DNA follows: TGTGCCAGCAGTTACAGGGGATCGGATGGAAACACCATATATTTT. Translated: CASSYRGSDGNTIYF.

The rearrangement uses TRBV12-3 or TRBV12-4 and TRBJ2-7; TRBD1 matches at 7 bases. The CDR3 is made up of 16 amino acids. The junction had 14 bases not matched to a gene; V was cut back by 6 bases and J by 3 bases. CDR3 nucleotides: TGTGCCAGCAGCCAAGTCGCGGCAGGGGGTATCTACGAGCAGTACTTC. It is translated as CASSQVAAGGIYEQYF.

V usage is TRBV10-3 and J usage is TRBJ2-5; TRBD2 agrees at 10 bases. CDR1 and CDR2 from the germline V gene are ENHRY and SYGVKD. This CDR3 region has 16 residues. With V trimmed by 0 bases and J by 5 bases, 6 bases remained unmatched. CDR3 coding DNA: TGTGCCATCAGTGAGTCCAGCGGGGGGGCCCGGGAGACCCAGTACTTC. This sequence encodes CAISESSGGARETQYF.

The J gene is TRBJ2-3, the V gene TRBV5-5; 8 nucleotides agree with TRBD1. The germline gives CDR1 SGHKS, CDR2 YYEKEE (reference sequence). V gave up 2 bases and J gave up 1 base; unmatched junction bases: 6. The CDR3 contains 16 residues. CDR3 residues: CASSFRQGPGTDTQYF. The CDR3 bases are TGTGCCAGCAGCTTTAGACAGGGGCCTGGCACAGATACGCAGTATTTT.

This clonotype was counted a few times. This sequence joins TRBV18 and TRBJ1-1, with 9 bases identical to TRBD1. The germline CDR1 and CDR2 sequences are KGHSH and LQKENI. This CDR3 region has 14 residues. With 4 bases clipped from V and 6 bases from J, the junction kept 6 bases outside the gene matches. CDR3 protein: CASSLGQGSSEAFF. CDR3 DNA sequence: TGTGCCAGCTCACTGGGACAGGGATCATCTGAAGCTTTCTTT.

This clonotype was observed a handful of times. The V call is TRBV24-1, the J call TRBJ2-3; D is uncertain. The V end lost 1 base, the J end lost 6 bases, and 10 bases lay between the germline ends. Germline-derived CDR1 and CDR2 are KGHDR and SFDVKD. CDR3 length equals 14 residues. The CDR3 DNA reads as TGTGCCACCAGTGATTTTGAGTGGCCGGATACGCAGTATTTT. Translated: CATSDFEWPDTQYF.

V is TRBV10-3 and J is TRBJ1-1; TRBD1 aligns across 9 bases. The length of the CDR3 is 14 residues. Germline V CDR1 and CDR2: ENHRY, SYGVKD. V was clipped by 11 bases and J by 2 bases; unmatched bases: 9. Here the CDR3 reads CAVTDRGLNTEAFF. CDR3 sequence (DNA): TGTGCCGTCACGGACAGGGGCCTAAACACTGAAGCTTTCTTT.

In its sample, this clonotype was seen a few times. The gene calls are TRBV6-1 and TRBJ1-1; D is unresolved. With 5 bases removed from V and 6 bases from J, the gap between germline ends came to 19 bases. This CDR3 region has 15 residues. CDR1 is MNHNS, CDR2 SASEGT, per germline. CDR3 sequence: CASSQPFDTSSEAFF. The CDR3 region has the DNA TGTGCCAGCAGTCAACCATTCGACACCTCTTCTGAAGCTTTCTTT.

The chain recombines TRBV9 with TRBJ2-3, with TRBD1 as a possible D gene (5 bases). The CDR3 extends over 16 amino acids. Germline CDR1 is SGDLS and CDR2 is YYNGEE. V lost 0 bases and J 3 bases, leaving 14 bases between the germline ends. CDR3 in DNA: TGTGCCAGCAGCGTAGAGGGCAGGGTGGTAACAGATACGCAGTATTTT. Its translation: CASSVEGRVVTDTQYF.

The CDR3 is CASSRYRDRSSYEQYF. The CDR3, as DNA: TGTGCCAGCAGTAGGTACCGGGACCGGAGCTCCTACGAGCAGTACTTC. The chain joins TRBV6-1 to TRBJ2-7, with D perhaps assigned TRBD1 or TRBD2 (5 bases each). CDR1 and CDR2 from the germline V gene are MNHNS and SASEGT. This CDR3 region has 16 residues. Trimming left V 5 bases short and J 0 bases short, with 17 bases between.